This entry lists 20 T cell receptor beta chains sequenced from one sample in a study of T cell responses to AZD1222 COVID-19 vaccine. The assay was immunoSEQ multiplex PCR, and TCRdb's table has in-frame clones only and misses some. Among some 150,000 clones listed, around 88% were seen once. The material sequenced was peripheral blood, taken on day 0 of AZD1222 vaccination. The receptor set was obtained from an adult in good health.

The rearrangement links TRBV9 to TRBJ2-2, with D possibly matching TRBD2 (6 bases). Germline CDR1 and CDR2: SGDLS and YYNGEE. This CDR3 region has 16 residues. Deletions cut 1 base from V and 0 bases from J, with 10 bases between. The CDR3 loop reads CASSVLAATNTGELFF. The CDR3 bases are TGTGCCAGCAGCGTATTAGCGGCAACGAACACCGGGGAGCTGTTTTTT. Combining the CDR3 with reference TRBV9 and TRBJ2-2 gives the whole variable domain DSGVTQTPKHLITATGQRVTLRCSPRSGDLSVYWYQQSLDQGLQFLIQYYNGEERAKGNILERFSAQQFPDLHSELNLSSLELGDSALYFCASSVLAATNTGELFFGEGSRLTVL.

This clone was observed a single time. The CDR3 coding sequence is TGTGCCAGTATAGGCCTCGGGGCAACTAATGAAAAACTGTTTTTT. Translating gives CASIGLGATNEKLFF. The chain is built from TRBV19 and TRBJ1-4; D gene ambiguous. The CDR3 extends over 15 amino acids. With 7 bases removed from V and 0 bases from J, the gap between germline ends came to 12 bases. The V gene's germline CDR1 is LNHDA and CDR2 SQIVND (reference sequence).

The CDR3 sequence is CASSPRGQGGHTEAFF. For the CDR3, the DNA is TGCGCCAGCAGCCCACGGGGACAGGGGGGACACACTGAAGCTTTCTTT. The chain carries TRBV4-1 and TRBJ1-1, with 11 bases that match TRBD1. The V and J ends lost 4 bases and 3 bases, in that order; junction bases with no gene match: 7. There are 16 residues in the CDR3. Germline V gene sequence: CDR1 MGHRA, CDR2 YSYEKL.

This chain joins TRBV10-1 and TRBJ1-2, with D possibly TRBD1 on 6 matching bases. CDR1 is WNHNN, CDR2 SYGVQD, per germline (reference sequence). This CDR3 has 13 residues. V was cut by 2 bases and J by 4 bases, with 8 bases left in between. The CDR3 is CASSERGPYGYTF. As DNA, the CDR3 is TGCGCCAGCAGTGAGCGGGGGCCCTATGGCTACACCTTC.

The chain has TRBV7-8 and TRBJ2-7; D tentatively reads TRBD1 or TRBD2 (7 bases each). Trimming left V 5 bases short and J 5 bases short, with 16 bases between. Germline V gene data show CDR1 as SGHVS and CDR2 as FQNEAQ. The CDR3 sequence is 14 residues long. CDR3 protein: CASSTGQAGDEQYF. The CDR3 DNA reads TGTGCCAGCAGCACCGGACAGGCGGGGGACGAGCAGTACTTC.

A single count supports this clone. The chain employs TRBV28 and TRBJ2-3; 15 positions agree with TRBD2. The CDR3 totals 19 residues. Germline loops: CDR1 MDHEN, CDR2 SYDVKM. The J segment lost 1 base and the V segment lost 1 base, leaving 6 bases of the junction unmatched. The chain's CDR3 is CASSLSWTSGRAGTDTQYF. The CDR3 DNA follows: TGTGCCAGCAGTTTATCCTGGACTAGCGGGAGGGCCGGCACAGATACGCAGTATTTT. Using reference TRBV28 and TRBJ2-3 for the parts outside the CDR3, the full variable domain is DVKVTQSSRYLVKRTGEKVFLECVQDMDHENMFWYRQDPGLGLRLIYFSYDVKMKEKGDIPEGYSVSREKKERFSLILESASTNQTSMYLCASSLSWTSGRAGTDTQYFGPGTRLTVL.

The genes are TRBV19 and TRBJ2-1, with TRBD1 matching 7 bases. The CDR3 loop spans 16 amino acids. Germline V lookup: CDR1 LNHDA, CDR2 SQIVND (reference sequence). The V gene end was trimmed by 1 base and the J gene end by 2 bases; junction bases not matched to a gene: 5. In nucleotides, the CDR3 is TGTGCCAGTAGTATAGCCACCGGACAGGCCTACAATGAGCAGTTCTTC. Protein: CASSIATGQAYNEQFF.

The J gene is TRBJ2-1, the V gene TRBV19, with D possibly TRBD1 on 5 matching bases. Germline V lookup: CDR1 LNHDA, CDR2 SQIVND (reference sequence). The CDR3 loop spans 14 amino acids. V lost 5 bases and J lost 2, with 10 bases in between. The CDR3 nucleotides are TGTGCCAGTAGTCAGGCAGGGCCCTACAATGAGCAGTTCTTC. Translating it yields CASSQAGPYNEQFF.

The genes are TRBV14 and TRBJ2-7; D is ambiguous. V was cut by 1 base and J by 4 bases, with 8 bases left in between. Germline lookup yields CDR1 SGHDN and CDR2 FVKESK. CDR3 size: 13 residues. The CDR3, as DNA: TGTGCCAGCAGCCAAGGGTCCTTTTACGAGCAGTACTTC. It specifies CASSQGSFYEQYF.

The sample holds a few counts of this clone. The rearrangement links TRBV20-1 to TRBJ1-1; D uncertain. CDR3 length: 14 amino acids. Trimming removed 3 bases from V and 1 base from J, with 12 bases in between. Germline assignment: CDR1 DFQATT and CDR2 SNEGSKA (reference sequence). The CDR3 nucleotides read TGCAGTGCTAGTCTTGGGGTCCCGAACACTGAAGCTTTCTTT. It is translated as CSASLGVPNTEAFF.

V is TRBV7-2 and J is TRBJ1-2, with 7 bases identical to TRBD1. Germline V gene lookup returns CDR1 SGHTA and CDR2 FQGNSA. J was trimmed by 2 bases and V by 5 bases; bases with no gene match: 5. The CDR3 has 14 residues. This chain's CDR3 is CASSPETGNYGYTF. The CDR3 nucleotides read TGTGCCAGCAGCCCCGAGACAGGGAACTATGGCTACACCTTC.

The chain has TRBV12-3 or TRBV12-4 and TRBJ1-1; D not certain. CDR3 size: 13 residues. V lost 7 bases and J 0 bases, leaving 9 bases between the germline ends. The CDR3 spells CASTLAVNTEAFF. The CDR3 nucleotides read TGTGCCAGCACTCTGGCTGTGAACACTGAAGCTTTCTTT.

This rearrangement joins TRBV14 to TRBJ1-2, with 8 bases that match TRBD1. This CDR3 comprises 13 residues. Unmatched junction bases numbered 4, after V lost 1 base and J lost 9 bases. In germline, CDR1 is SGHDN, CDR2 FVKESK. The CDR3 here is CASSQGQGKSYTF. The CDR3 DNA sequence: TGTGCCAGCAGCCAAGGACAGGGGAAGAGCTACACCTTC.

V is TRBV5-1 and J is TRBJ2-5, with TRBD2 as a possible D gene (5 bases). V was cut by 0 bases and J by 2 bases, with 11 bases left in between. The length of the CDR3 is 15 residues. Germline CDR1 and CDR2: SGHRS and YFSETQ. For the CDR3, the DNA is TGCGCCAGCAGCTTGGCGGGCGGGCCACAAGAGACCCAGTACTTC. This sequence encodes CASSLAGGPQETQYF.

The chain links TRBV5-1 to TRBJ2-3, with TRBD2 identical over 11 bases. Losses at the gene ends were 0 bases for V and 4 bases for J; bases not matched to a gene: 7. Germline lookup yields CDR1 SGHRS and CDR2 YFSETQ. The CDR3 loop spans 17 amino acids. CDR3 protein: CASSLALLAGVADTQYF. The CDR3 DNA follows: TGCGCCAGCAGCTTGGCTCTACTAGCGGGAGTAGCAGATACGCAGTATTTT. Variable domain in full (rest from reference TRBV5-1 and TRBJ2-3): KAGVTQTPRYLIKTRGQQVTLSCSPISGHRSVSWYQQTPGQGLQFLFEYFSETQRNKGNFPGRFSGRQFSNSRSEMNVSTLELGDSALYLCASSLALLAGVADTQYFGPGTRLTVL.

J is TRBJ2-7 and V is TRBV5-1; D uncertain. V lost 5 bases and J 0 bases, leaving 9 bases between the germline ends. CDR3 size: 13 residues. The germline V gene has CDR1 SGHRS and CDR2 YFSETQ. The CDR3 DNA reads as TGCGCCAGCAGTCAGAGGAGCTCCTACGAGCAGTACTTC. Protein: CASSQRSSYEQYF.

CDR3 amino acids: CASSVDRDNQPQHF. The CDR3 bases are TGTGCCAGCAGTGTCGACAGGGACAATCAGCCCCAGCATTTT. The genes are TRBV28 and TRBJ1-5; TRBD1 matches 7 bases. Germline CDR1 and CDR2: MDHEN and SYDVKM. CDR3 length equals 14 residues. V dropped 5 bases and J dropped 3; count of bases not matched to a gene: 4.

To note about this clone: The same CDR3 also results from other DNA sequences found in this sample. V usage is TRBV29-1 and J usage is TRBJ1-1; D is ambiguous. The CDR3 consists of 10 residues. V was pared by 6 bases and J by 1 base, with 3 bases between. The germline V gene has CDR1 SQVTM and CDR2 ANQGSEA. The CDR3 coding sequence is TGCAGCGTGGGGAACACTGAAGCTTTCTTT. This sequence encodes CSVGNTEAFF.

In this sample, this clone turned up once. J is TRBJ2-7 and V is TRBV7-9; D unclear. The germline V gene encodes CDR1 SEHNR and CDR2 FQNEAQ (reference sequence). The length of the CDR3 is 12 residues. V lost 4 bases to trimming and J lost 3 bases, with 7 bases between them. The CDR3 DNA reads TGTGCCAGCAGCTCGGACCGCTACGAGCAGTACTTC. Protein product: CASSSDRYEQYF.

The J gene is TRBJ2-1, the V gene TRBV9; 7 bases align to TRBD2. V dropped 2 bases and J dropped 9; count of bases not matched to a gene: 17. The germline V gene encodes CDR1 SGDLS and CDR2 YYNGEE. The CDR3 length is 17 residues. CDR3 DNA: TGTGCCAGCAGCGTCGACTCCACGAGCGGGAACTTCGGTGAGCAGTTCTTC. It is translated as CASSVDSTSGNFGEQFF.